Given below is one T cell receptor (beta chain) in context. The data derive from a study of T cell clones after liver transplantation. Study information: Tolerance: complete withdrawal held at least one year, liver enzymes staying within twice normal.

Germline V lookup: CDR1 LNHDA, CDR2 SQIVND (reference sequence). V was pared by 5 bases and J by 5 bases, with 10 bases of the junction left unmatched. The CDR3 extends over 15 amino acids. Thawed unstimulated PBMCs were FACS-sorted by CD3, CD4 and CD8 into two populations. Profiling relied on immunoSEQ multiplex PCR, and the TCRdb table lists in-frame clones only, not all of them. The profile covers 49,000 or so clones, with 55% to 75% appearing a single time and about a tenth taken by the ten largest. The clonotype comes from a human patient who received a liver transplant. The T cells may partly be graft donor cells. The sequences come from CD4+ T cells from blood, collected approximately 54 months after liver transplant. V usage is TRBV19 and J usage is TRBJ2-7, with TRBD2 matching over 9 bases. The DNA for the CDR3 is TGTGCCAGTAGTCACTCAGCGGGGGGAGACCACGAGCAGTACTTC. This encodes CASSHSAGGDHEQYF.